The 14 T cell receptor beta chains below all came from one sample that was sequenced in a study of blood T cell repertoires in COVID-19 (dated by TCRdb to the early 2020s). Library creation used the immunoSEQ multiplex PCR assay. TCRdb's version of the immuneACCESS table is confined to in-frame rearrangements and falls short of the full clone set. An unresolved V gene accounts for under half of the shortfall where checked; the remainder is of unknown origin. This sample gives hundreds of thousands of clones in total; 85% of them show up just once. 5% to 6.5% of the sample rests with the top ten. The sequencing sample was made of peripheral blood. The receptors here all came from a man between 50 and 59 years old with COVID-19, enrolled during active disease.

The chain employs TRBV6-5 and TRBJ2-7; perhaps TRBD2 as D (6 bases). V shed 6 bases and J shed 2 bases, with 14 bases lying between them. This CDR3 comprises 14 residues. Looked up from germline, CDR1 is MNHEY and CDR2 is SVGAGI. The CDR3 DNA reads TGTGCCAGCAGCCCCCGGCGGGGAACCTACGAGCAGTACTTC. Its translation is CASSPRRGTYEQYF.

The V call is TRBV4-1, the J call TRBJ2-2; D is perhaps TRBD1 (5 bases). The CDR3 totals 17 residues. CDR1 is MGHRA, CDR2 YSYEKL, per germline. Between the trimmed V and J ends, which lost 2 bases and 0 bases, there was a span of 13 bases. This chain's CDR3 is CASSQPSKTANTGELFF. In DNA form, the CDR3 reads TGCGCCAGCAGCCAACCATCCAAGACAGCGAACACCGGGGAGCTGTTTTTT.

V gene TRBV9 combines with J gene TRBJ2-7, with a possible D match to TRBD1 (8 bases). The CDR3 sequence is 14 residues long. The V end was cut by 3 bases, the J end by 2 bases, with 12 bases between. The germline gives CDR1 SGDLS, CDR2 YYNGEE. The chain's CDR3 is CASSAGGQAYEQYF. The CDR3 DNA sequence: TGTGCCAGCAGCGCGGGGGGACAGGCCTACGAGCAGTACTTC.

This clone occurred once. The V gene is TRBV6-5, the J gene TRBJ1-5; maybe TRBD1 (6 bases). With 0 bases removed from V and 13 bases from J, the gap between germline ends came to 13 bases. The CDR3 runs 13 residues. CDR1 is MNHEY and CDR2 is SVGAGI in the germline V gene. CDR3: CASSYSSGAGQHF. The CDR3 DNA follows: TGTGCCAGCAGTTACTCTTCAGGGGCCGGACAGCATTTT.

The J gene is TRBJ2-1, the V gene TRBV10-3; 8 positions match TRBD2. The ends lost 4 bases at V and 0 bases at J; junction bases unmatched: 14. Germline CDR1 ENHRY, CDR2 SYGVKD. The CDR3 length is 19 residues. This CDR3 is CAISGSRGAPAHSYNEQFF. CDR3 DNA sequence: TGTGCCATCAGTGGATCGCGGGGGGCCCCGGCCCACTCCTACAATGAGCAGTTCTTC.

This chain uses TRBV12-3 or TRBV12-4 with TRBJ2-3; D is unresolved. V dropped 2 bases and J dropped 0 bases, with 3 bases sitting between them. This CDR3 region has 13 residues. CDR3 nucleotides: TGTGCCAGCAGTTTACTAAGCACAGATACGCAGTATTTT. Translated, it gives CASSLLSTDTQYF.

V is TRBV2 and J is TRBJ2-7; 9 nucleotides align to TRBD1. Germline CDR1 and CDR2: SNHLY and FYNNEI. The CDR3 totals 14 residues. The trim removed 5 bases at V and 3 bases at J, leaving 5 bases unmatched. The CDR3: CASSRQTGGYEQYF. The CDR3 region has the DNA TGTGCCAGCAGTAGGCAGACAGGGGGCTACGAGCAGTACTTC.

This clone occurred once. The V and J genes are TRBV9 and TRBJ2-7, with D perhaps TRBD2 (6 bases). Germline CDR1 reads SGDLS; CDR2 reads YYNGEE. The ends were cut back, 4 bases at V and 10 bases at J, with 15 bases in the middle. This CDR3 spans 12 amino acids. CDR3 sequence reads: CASSPWTGVQYF. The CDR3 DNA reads TGTGCCAGCAGCCCGTGGACGGGGGTCCAGTACTTC.

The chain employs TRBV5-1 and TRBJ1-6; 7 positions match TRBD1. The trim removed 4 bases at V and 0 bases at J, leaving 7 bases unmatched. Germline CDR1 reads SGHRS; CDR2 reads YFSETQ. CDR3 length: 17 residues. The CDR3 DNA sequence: TGCGCCAGCAGCCCAATGACAGGGAGCTCCTATAATTCACCCCTCCACTTT. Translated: CASSPMTGSSYNSPLHF.

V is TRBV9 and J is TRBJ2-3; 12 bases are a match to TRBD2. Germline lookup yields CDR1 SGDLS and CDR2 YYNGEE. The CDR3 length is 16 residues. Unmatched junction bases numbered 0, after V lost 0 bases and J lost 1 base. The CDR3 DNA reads TGTGCCAGCAGCGTAGCTAGCGGGGGGGGCACAGATACGCAGTATTTT. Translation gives CASSVASGGGTDTQYF.

As DNA, the CDR3 is TGTGCCAGCAGCTTGGGGGTAAGAATACAGGGGCAGGACTATGGCTACACCTTC. This encodes CASSLGVRIQGQDYGYTF. V and J are TRBV5-4 and TRBJ1-2, with 7 bases aligning to TRBD1. V gave up 0 bases and J gave up 3 bases; unmatched junction bases: 14. Germline CDR1 reads SGHNT; CDR2 reads YYREEE (reference sequence). This CDR3 spans 18 amino acids.

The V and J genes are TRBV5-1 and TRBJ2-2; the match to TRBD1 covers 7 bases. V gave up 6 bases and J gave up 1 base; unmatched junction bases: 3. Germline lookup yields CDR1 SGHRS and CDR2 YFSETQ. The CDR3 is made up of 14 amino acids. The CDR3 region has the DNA TGCGCCAGCAACCGGGACAGGAACACCGGGGAGCTGTTTTTT. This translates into CASNRDRNTGELFF.

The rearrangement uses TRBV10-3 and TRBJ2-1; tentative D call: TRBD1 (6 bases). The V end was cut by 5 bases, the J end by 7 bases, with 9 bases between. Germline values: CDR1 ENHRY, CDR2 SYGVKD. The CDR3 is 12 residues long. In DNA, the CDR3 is TGTGCCATCAGTCCACAGGGTAATGAGCAGTTCTTC. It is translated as CAISPQGNEQFF.

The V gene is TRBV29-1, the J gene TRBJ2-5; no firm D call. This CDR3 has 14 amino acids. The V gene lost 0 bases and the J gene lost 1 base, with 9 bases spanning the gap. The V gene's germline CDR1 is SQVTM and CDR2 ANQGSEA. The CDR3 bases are TGCAGCGTTGAAGATGCGCCGTTCCAAGAGACCCAGTACTTC. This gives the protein CSVEDAPFQETQYF.